The subject of this entry is one TCR beta chain. As originally analysed: Estimated nucleated cell counts came from reference gene primer amplification. This table comes from immunoSEQ multiplex PCR, and its TCRdb copy is limited to in-frame clones, with some not included. V, J and clone size were drawn from that table, and D and trimming were deduced from the DNA. The sample shows fewer than 60,000 clones, roughly 86% of them seen only once. The sample comes from a study of blood T cell repertoires in COVID-19. Study background: From the United States, Italy and Spain came samples of acute and convalescent COVID-19. T cells, B-cell-depleted T cells, or PBMCs provided the cDNA or gDNA that served as material.

The specimen was peripheral blood. This clonotype originated in a man at least 80 years old with active or convalescent COVID-19.

CDR3 bases: TGCGCCAGCAGCTTGGAAGGCGGGGGGTACAATGAGCAGTTCTTC. Protein sequence: CASSLEGGGYNEQFF. V and J are TRBV5-1 and TRBJ2-1; 8 nucleotides agree with TRBD2. In germline, CDR1 is SGHRS, CDR2 YFSETQ. The CDR3 has 15 amino acids. Unmatched junction bases numbered 3, after V lost 0 bases and J lost 4 bases.